The clone carrying this T cell receptor beta chain occurred a few times. Antigen unknown. Isolation of CD4+ naive, central memory, regulatory and stem cell-like memory cells was achieved by sorting via CD45RO/CCR7/CD25/CD127/CD95/CD27. The data are from a study of beta chain features in type 1 diabetes. Points from the study as a whole: Type 1 diabetes patients had fewer VDJ junction insertions and more deletions. People with Type 1 diabetes carried modestly yet significantly shorter TCRB CDR3s in all four CD4+ subsets.

With 6 bases clipped from V and 7 bases from J, the junction kept 18 bases outside the gene matches. The CDR3 has 18 amino acids. Germline assignment: CDR1 KGHSH and CDR2 LQKENI. Expressed TCRB transcripts were sequenced, since all the RNA that had been isolated was reverse transcribed. Mean read depth for naive, central memory and regulatory T cell samples was 3 million to 4.5 million reads. Libraries were prepared by immunoSEQ multiplex PCR; TCRdb keeps only in-frame clonotypes and omits some of them. The sample holds about 270,000 clones, roughly an eighth seen once. The sample consisted of naive CD4+ T cells from blood. The chain has TRBV18 and TRBJ2-1; 10 bases are shared with TRBD2. The sequence was collected from a man in his thirties or forties with type 1 diabetes. Here the CDR3 reads CASSLVPSSGRSWNEQFF. In DNA, the CDR3 is TGTGCCAGCTCCCTCGTACCTTCTAGCGGGAGATCCTGGAATGAGCAGTTCTTC.